A selection of T cell receptor beta chains follows, all from one sample in a study of CD8 T cells in Susac syndrome. TCRdb independently ran MiXCR on the immunoSEQ multiplex PCR reads; one entry per CDR3 protein. The sample records around 170,000 distinct CDR3 sequences, roughly 92% being singletons. Sequencing was carried out using CD4+ T cells from PBMCs. Receptor source: a human donor with Susac syndrome. The CDR3 runs from the conserved cysteine through the conserved F or W. The D gene is left open where the match is weak. A clone size is listed for some rows: how often the clone was seen (once, few, many), or a class if it is expanded.

cdr3_aa,cdr3_nt,clone_size,d_call,j_call,v_call
CATSRQSTIGGAQNQPQHF,TGTGCCACCAGCAGACAATCAACAATCGGGGGGGCGCAGAATCAGCCCCAGCATTTT,-,-,TRBJ1-5,TRBV15
CASSFQGTTGELFF,TGTGCCAGCAGTTTCCAGGGTACCACCGGGGAGCTGTTTTTT,-,-,TRBJ2-2,TRBV12-3/TRBV12-4
CSAIRGEAGYTF,TGCAGTGCTATTCGGGGGGAGGCTGGCTACACCTTC,-,-,TRBJ1-2,TRBV20-1
CASSPEGGSREKLFF,TGTGCCAGCAGCCCGGAGGGGGGCAGTCGGGAAAAACTGTTTTTT,-,-,TRBJ1-4,TRBV5-6
CASSLGPVNYEQYF,TGTGCCAGCAGCTTAGGGCCGGTGAACTACGAGCAGTACTTC,-,-,TRBJ2-7,TRBV7-2
CASSLGLLAKNIQYF,TGTGCCAGCAGCTTAGGCCTGTTAGCCAAAAACATTCAGTACTTC,-,-,TRBJ2-4,TRBV7-8
CASSLRVGTTNEKLFF,TGTGCCAGCAGCCTCAGGGTCGGGACAACTAATGAAAAACTGTTTTTT,-,-,TRBJ1-4,TRBV13
CASSPQLDTQFF,TGTGCCAGCTCACCACAACTCGACACTCAGTTCTTC,-,-,TRBJ2-1,TRBV18
CASSVFGSTGEGYTF,TGTGCCAGCAGCGTCTTCGGGTCGACAGGGGAAGGCTACACCTTC,-,TRBD1,TRBJ1-2,TRBV9
CATSRILAGGPYNEQFF,TGTGCCACCAGCAGAATTTTAGCGGGGGGGCCTTACAATGAGCAGTTCTTC,-,TRBD2,TRBJ2-1,TRBV15
CASSLDVETFYNEQFF,TGTGCCAGCAGCTTAGACGTCGAGACTTTCTACAATGAGCAGTTCTTC,-,-,TRBJ2-1,TRBV7-9
CASSMKLIGWQPYNEQFF,TGTGCCAGCAGTATGAAACTAATAGGTTGGCAGCCCTACAATGAGCAGTTCTTC,-,-,TRBJ2-1,TRBV6-1
CASSEGLAFNEQFF,TGTGCCAGCTCAGAGGGACTAGCGTTCAATGAGCAGTTCTTC,-,TRBD2,TRBJ2-1,TRBV6-6
CASKKDGSTDTQYF,TGTGCCAGCAAAAAGGACGGTAGCACAGATACGCAGTATTTT,-,-,TRBJ2-3,TRBV7-9
CSASVLSSGSYEQYF,TGCAGTGCTAGTGTGTTGTCTAGTGGATCCTACGAGCAGTACTTC,-,-,TRBJ2-7,TRBV20-1
CASSRRTSGGVRYEQYF,TGTGCCAGCAGCCGGAGGACTAGCGGGGGGGTCCGCTACGAGCAGTACTTC,-,TRBD2,TRBJ2-7,TRBV3-1
CASSRKGQGEEKLFF,TGCGCCAGCAGCCGTAAAGGACAGGGGGAGGAAAAACTGTTTTTT,-,TRBD1,TRBJ1-4,TRBV4-3
CARRGALGQPQHF,TGTGCCAGACGGGGGGCGTTGGGTCAGCCCCAGCATTTT,-,-,TRBJ1-5,TRBV21-1
CASSLQYTGELFF,TGTGCCAGCAGCCTGCAGTACACCGGGGAGCTGTTTTTT,-,-,TRBJ2-2,TRBV9
CASTQTGSNSYGYTF,TGTGCCAGCACCCAAACGGGGAGTAATAGCTATGGCTACACCTTC,-,-,TRBJ1-2,TRBV9
CASSAGGDEQYF,TGTGCCAGCAGTGCGGGGGGGGACGAGCAGTACTTC,-,TRBD2,TRBJ2-7,TRBV11-3
CARDKSLNTEAFF,TGTGCCCGGGACAAGTCTTTGAACACTGAAGCTTTCTTT,-,-,TRBJ1-1,TRBV30
CSGGWGAFQETQYF,TGCAGCGGGGGGTGGGGCGCCTTCCAAGAGACCCAGTACTTC,-,-,TRBJ2-5,TRBV29-1
CASSLRTSGQYF,TGTGCCAGCAGCTTACGGACTAGCGGGCAGTATTTT,-,TRBD2,TRBJ2-3,TRBV7-2
CSALRGATEAFF,TGCAGCGCTCTCAGGGGGGCGACTGAAGCTTTCTTT,once,TRBD1,TRBJ1-1,TRBV29-1
CASSSQGGRKDTQYF,TGTGCCAGCAGCTCCCAAGGGGGGCGGAAAGATACGCAGTATTTT,-,-,TRBJ2-3,TRBV7-3
CATSNQGSFQPQHF,TGTGCCACCAGCAATCAGGGCTCTTTTCAGCCCCAGCATTTT,-,-,TRBJ1-5,TRBV15
CASSQDGGGGALETQYF,TGTGCCAGCAGCCAAGATGGGGGCGGGGGGGCCTTGGAGACCCAGTACTTC,-,TRBD2,TRBJ2-5,TRBV4-2
CAREGSGGKNEQYF,TGTGCCCGGGAGGGTAGCGGGGGGAAGAACGAGCAGTACTTC,-,TRBD2,TRBJ2-7,TRBV30
CSAKATGTSGGTNTDTQYF,TGCAGTGCTAAAGCTACCGGGACTAGCGGGGGGACAAACACAGATACGCAGTATTTT,-,TRBD2,TRBJ2-3,TRBV20-1
CASSYSRGAGNPYEQYF,TGTGCCAGCAGTTACTCGAGGGGAGCAGGGAATCCCTACGAGCAGTACTTC,-,-,TRBJ2-7,TRBV6-5
CSAPRTGPSYEQYF,TGCAGTGCTCCAAGGACGGGACCCTCCTACGAGCAGTACTTC,-,-,TRBJ2-7,TRBV20-1
CASSYNTNSNSPLHF,TGTGCCAGCAGCTACAACACAAACTCGAATTCACCCCTCCACTTT,-,-,TRBJ1-6,TRBV7-9
CATSDASNTEAFF,TGTGCCACCAGTGATGCGTCGAACACTGAAGCTTTCTTT,-,-,TRBJ1-1,TRBV24-1
CSVLAGGQEETQYF,TGCAGCGTTTTGGCAGGGGGGCAGGAAGAGACCCAGTACTTC,-,-,TRBJ2-5,TRBV29-1
CASSRLAGRQETQYF,TGTGCCAGCAGCCGGCTAGCGGGGAGACAAGAGACCCAGTACTTC,-,TRBD2,TRBJ2-5,TRBV5-6
CASSYSPTGLGGYTF,TGTGCCAGCAGTTACTCGCCGACAGGGTTAGGTGGCTACACCTTC,once,TRBD1,TRBJ1-2,TRBV6-6
CASRRGGEGYEQYF,TGTGCCAGCCGCCGCGGCGGGGAGGGCTACGAGCAGTACTTC,-,TRBD2,TRBJ2-7,TRBV5-6
CASSREPSRWFF,TGTGCCAGCAGCCGTGAGCCTTCAAGGTGGTTCTTC,-,-,TRBJ2-1,TRBV3-1
CASSVSGDYGYTF,TGTGCCAGCAGCGTGTCAGGGGACTATGGCTACACCTTC,-,-,TRBJ1-2,TRBV9
CASSSGTSWADTQYF,TGTGCCAGCAGTTCCGGGACTAGCTGGGCAGATACGCAGTATTTT,-,TRBD2,TRBJ2-3,TRBV2
CASSLVPGQVYYTF,TGTGCCAGCAGCTTAGTACCGGGACAGGTCTACTACACCTTC,-,TRBD1,TRBJ1-2,TRBV7-8
CSARGGGTQGYTEAFF,TGCAGTGCTAGAGGGGGAGGCACTCAGGGGTACACTGAAGCTTTCTTT,-,-,TRBJ1-1,TRBV20-1
CSAREGELRSDTQYF,TGCAGTGCTAGAGAGGGCGAACTCCGGTCAGATACGCAGTATTTT,-,-,TRBJ2-3,TRBV20-1
CASSLDRNIQYF,TGTGCCAGCAGTTTGGACAGGAACATTCAGTACTTC,few,TRBD1,TRBJ2-4,TRBV6-5
CASSVGPVANTEAFF,TGTGCCAGCAGCGTAGGGCCCGTGGCGAACACTGAAGCTTTCTTT,-,-,TRBJ1-1,TRBV9
CASSATFGNTIYF,TGTGCCAGCAGCGCGACCTTCGGGAACACCATATATTTT,-,-,TRBJ1-3,TRBV9
CASSRRGSANTEAFF,TGTGCCAGCAGCCGCAGGGGGTCAGCCAACACTGAAGCTTTCTTT,-,TRBD1,TRBJ1-1,TRBV3-1
CASSVSGTDTQYF,TGTGCCAGCAGCGTAAGTGGCACAGATACGCAGTATTTT,-,-,TRBJ2-3,TRBV9
CASSLVAGPKGSYEQYF,TGTGCCAGCAGCTTAGTCGCGGGGCCCAAAGGCTCCTACGAGCAGTACTTC,-,-,TRBJ2-7,TRBV11-2
CSVRTEMNTEAFF,TGCAGTGTCCGGACAGAGATGAACACTGAAGCTTTCTTT,-,-,TRBJ1-1,TRBV20-1